This T cell receptor (beta chain) was profiled in a study of cytomegalovirus exposure and HLA in healthy donors. The PCR made use of 60 Vbeta and 13 Jbeta primers. Generated by immunoSEQ multiplex PCR, the TCRdb table keeps only in-frame clones and is missing some. The sample contains 76,000 or so clones, under 85% of which appear only once. The CDR3 totals 15 residues. The V gene lost 4 bases and the J gene lost 5 bases, with 20 bases spanning the gap. Germline lookup yields CDR1 SQVTM and CDR2 ANQGSEA. The chain links TRBV29-1 to TRBJ2-5, with D maybe TRBD2 (7 bases). The TCR comes from a woman aged 40 to 49 in good health and CMV-seropositive. Source material: PBMCs. The CDR3 region has the DNA TGCAGCGTTGCCGTGTTGGGGGGGCTGGGTGAGACCCAGTACTTC. Translating gives CSVAVLGGLGETQYF.